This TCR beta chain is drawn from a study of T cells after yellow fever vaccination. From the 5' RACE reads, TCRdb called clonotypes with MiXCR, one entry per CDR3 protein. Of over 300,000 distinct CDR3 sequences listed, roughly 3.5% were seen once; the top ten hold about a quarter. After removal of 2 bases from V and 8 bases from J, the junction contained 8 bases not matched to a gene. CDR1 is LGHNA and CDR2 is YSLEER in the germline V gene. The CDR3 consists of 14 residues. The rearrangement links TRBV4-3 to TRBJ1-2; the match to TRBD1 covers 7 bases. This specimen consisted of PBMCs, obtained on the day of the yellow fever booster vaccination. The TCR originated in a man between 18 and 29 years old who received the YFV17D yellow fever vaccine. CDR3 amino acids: CASSQRDRVGGYTF. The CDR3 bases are TGCGCCAGCAGCCAACGAGACAGGGTAGGAGGCTACACCTTC.